This T cell receptor beta chain was observed in a study of control samples from healthy donors and cancer patients. Germline CDR1 reads SEHNR; CDR2 reads FQNEAQ (reference sequence). The CDR3 runs to 16 residues. The ends were cut back, 1 base at V and 4 bases at J, with 14 bases in the middle. Clones were read by immunoSEQ multiplex PCR, and TCRdb kept only the in-frame ones, dropping some. The table records some 66,000 clones, about 82% of them present only once. The chain uses TRBV7-9 and TRBJ1-3; tentatively, D is TRBD1 (5 bases). The origin of this receptor is a man aged 40-49 years in good health. The sample consisted of blood. The CDR3 DNA sequence: TGTGCCAGCAGCTTAGGTCTTTCGGGGGTCGGAAACACCATATATTTT. The encoded protein is CASSLGLSGVGNTIYF.